This entry is about one TCR beta chain. Its antigen is undetermined. The entry originates in a study of T cell responses to AZD1222 COVID-19 vaccine. Whole-study results and caveats: A mostly white British donor set with more females was recruited, and clonal diversity was possibly underestimated. Two AZD1222 doses significantly raised spike-specific TCR breadth and depth over controls. Repertoire sampling was restricted to post-peak T cell response timepoints.

Germline V lookup: CDR1 KGHSH, CDR2 LQKENI. Trimming removed 1 base from V and 1 base from J, with 8 bases in between. This CDR3 has 15 amino acids. Assay: immunoSEQ multiplex PCR; the TCRdb copy retains only in-frame clones and omits some. The sample carries more than 100,000 clones, roughly 88% recorded once. Sample: peripheral blood, taken on day 0 of AZD1222 vaccination. This chain uses TRBV18 with TRBJ1-5, with D uncertain. The clonotype was recovered from an adult in good health. DNA for the CDR3: TGTGCCAGCTCACCACTGGGAGGGAGCAATCAGCCCCAGCATTTT. Residues: CASSPLGGSNQPQHF.